A single sample gave rise to the 10 T cell receptor beta chains below, sequenced in a study of T-cell memory formation after mild COVID-19. TCRdb re-called the 5' RACE reads through MiXCR, storing one row per CDR3 protein. The sample carries 300,000 to 350,000 distinct CDR3 sequences, roughly 13% recorded once. The sample was PBMCs or a T cell subset sorted from them (not recorded which). The receptors shown here come from a man aged 18 to 29 who had mild COVID-19 (a few samples of this study predate the infection). Cell type and time point are not known.

In this sample, this clonotype turned up a few times. The chain uses TRBV4-3 and TRBJ2-3; TRBD2 matches 8 bases. The germline V gene has CDR1 LGHNA and CDR2 YSLEER. This CDR3 comprises 19 residues. Trimming removed 1 base from V and 1 base from J; junction bases left unmatched: 13. CDR3 residues: CASSQAWNLWRGGTDTQYF. DNA for the CDR3: TGCGCCAGCAGCCAAGCGTGGAATCTCTGGCGGGGGGGCACAGATACGCAGTATTTT.

V and J are TRBV6-6 and TRBJ2-5; possibly TRBD1 for D (5 bases). Trimming pared 2 bases from V and 3 bases from J, leaving 7 bases between. The CDR3 consists of 13 residues. Germline V gene data show CDR1 as MNHNY and CDR2 as SVGAGI (reference sequence). The CDR3 DNA sequence: TGTGCCAGCAGTTACAGGGGTAAAGAGACCCAGTACTTC. It specifies CASSYRGKETQYF.

This clonotype came up a few times. This chain joins TRBV7-9 and TRBJ2-1, with a tentative D call TRBD2 (6 bases). The length of the CDR3 is 15 residues. Germline V gene lookup returns CDR1 SEHNR and CDR2 FQNEAQ (reference sequence). The V and J ends lost 2 bases and 8 bases respectively, with 16 bases between them. CDR3 in DNA: TGTGCCAGCAGCTTACGCGGGGTCCCACAAGATGAGCAGTTCTTC. Its translation: CASSLRGVPQDEQFF.

This clonotype came up many times. The chain carries TRBV7-3 and TRBJ2-1; 11 bases fit TRBD2. CDR1 is SGHTA, CDR2 FQGTGA, per germline. Trimming at V came to 4 bases and at J to 9 bases, leaving 8 bases not matched to a gene. This CDR3 contains 15 residues. CDR3 protein: CASSSLAGGPAEQFF. The CDR3 DNA follows: TGTGCCAGCAGCTCTTTAGCGGGGGGGCCCGCTGAGCAGTTCTTC.

The V gene is TRBV7-2, the J gene TRBJ1-1; D uncertain. The germline CDR1 and CDR2 sequences are SGHTA and FQGNSA. Trimming removed 1 base at V and 2 bases at J, with 5 bases between. The CDR3 spans 13 residues. CDR3 in DNA: TGTGCCAGCAGCTTAGGCCATAACACTGAAGCTTTCTTT. Protein: CASSLGHNTEAFF.

This clonotype turned up a few times. This sequence joins TRBV7-9 and TRBJ2-7; D gene uncertain. This CDR3 contains 13 residues. Germline CDR1 is SEHNR and CDR2 is FQNEAQ (reference sequence). The V end was cut by 3 bases, the J end by 6 bases, with 12 bases between. The CDR3 nucleotides read TGTGCCAGCAGCTTCCTTGAGGACGGCGAGCAGTACTTC. It translates to CASSFLEDGEQYF. The variable domain in full, completed from reference TRBV7-9 and TRBJ2-7, reads DTGVSQNPRHKITKRGQNVTFRCDPISEHNRLYWYRQTLGQGPEFLTYFQNEAQLEKSRLLSDRFSAERPKGSFSTLEIQRTEQGDSAMYLCASSFLEDGEQYFGPGTRLTVT.

This clonotype was counted ten times or more. This chain connects TRBV12-3 or TRBV12-4 to TRBJ2-1, with D tentatively TRBD2 (7 bases). There are 16 residues in the CDR3. Trimming pared 8 bases from V and 0 bases from J, leaving 17 bases between. The CDR3 here is CASVWGGLSSYNEQFF. The CDR3 bases are TGTGCCAGCGTCTGGGGGGGGCTTAGCTCCTACAATGAGCAGTTCTTC.

The chain couples TRBV7-8 to TRBJ1-1; D is perhaps TRBD1 (5 bases). From germline, CDR1 is SGHVS and CDR2 FQNEAQ. The CDR3 consists of 14 residues. Trimming removed 6 bases from V and 4 bases from J, with 15 bases in between. CDR3 region: CASSFQEGTTEAFF. CDR3 sequence (DNA): TGTGCCAGCAGTTTCCAGGAGGGGACCACTGAAGCTTTCTTT.

This clonotype was seen repeatedly, ten times or more. The chain is built from TRBV5-1 and TRBJ1-3; D call uncertain. The V end was cut by 0 bases, the J end by 6 bases, with 10 bases between. The CDR3 is 14 amino acids. Per the germline V gene, CDR1 is SGHRS and CDR2 is YFSETQ. The CDR3: CASSLGGQENTIYF. CDR3 in DNA: TGCGCCAGCAGCTTGGGGGGTCAAGAAAACACCATATATTTT.

This clonotype was found once. CDR3 DNA sequence: TGTGCCAGCAGTTTTGTACTAGCGGGGGTATCCGGGCGAGGAGATACGCAGTATTTT. Its protein product is CASSFVLAGVSGRGDTQYF. The rearrangement links TRBV12-3 or TRBV12-4 to TRBJ2-3; 11 bases are a match to TRBD2. Trimming took 3 bases from V and 5 from J; bases not matched to a gene: 16. The CDR3 is 19 residues long.